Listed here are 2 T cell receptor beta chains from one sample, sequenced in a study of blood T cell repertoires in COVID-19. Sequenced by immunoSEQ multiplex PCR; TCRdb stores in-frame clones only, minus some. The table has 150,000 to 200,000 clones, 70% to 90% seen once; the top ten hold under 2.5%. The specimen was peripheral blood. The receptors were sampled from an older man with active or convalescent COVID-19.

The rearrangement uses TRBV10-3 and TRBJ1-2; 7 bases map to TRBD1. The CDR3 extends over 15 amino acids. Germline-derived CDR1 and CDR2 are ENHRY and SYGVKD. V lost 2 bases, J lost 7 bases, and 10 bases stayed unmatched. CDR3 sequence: CAISEQGEEGSGYTF. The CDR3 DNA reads TGTGCCATCAGTGAGCAGGGGGAGGAGGGGTCTGGCTACACCTTC.

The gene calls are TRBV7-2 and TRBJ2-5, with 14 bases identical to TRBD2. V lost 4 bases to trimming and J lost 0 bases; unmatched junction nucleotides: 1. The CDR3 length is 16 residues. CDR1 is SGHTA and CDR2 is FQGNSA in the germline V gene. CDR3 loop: CASSWTSGRYQETQYF. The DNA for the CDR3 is TGTGCCAGCAGCTGGACTAGCGGGAGGTACCAAGAGACCCAGTACTTC.